This T cell receptor beta chain was sequenced for a study of blood T cell repertoires in COVID-19. Overall study context: The origin of the acute and convalescent COVID-19 samples was the United States, Italy and Spain. PBMCs, B-cell-depleted T cells, or T cells were the source of the cDNA or gDNA that made up the material.

Authors' methods: Researchers report that nucleated cell counts were estimated from reference gene primer amplification. Libraries were prepared by immunoSEQ multiplex PCR; TCRdb keeps only in-frame clonotypes and omits some of them. That table supplies the V and J calls and clone size; D and trimming were determined from the DNA. The data show under 150,000 clones, 76% seen once. V lost 7 bases to trimming and J lost 6 bases, with 9 bases between them. This CDR3 has 12 amino acids. Germline assignment: CDR1 PRHDT and CDR2 FYEKMQ (reference sequence). J is TRBJ2-2 and V is TRBV13; D remains unclear. The receptor comes from a man aged 60 to 69 with acute or convalescent COVID-19. What was sequenced was peripheral blood. In DNA, the CDR3 is TGTGCCAGCACTACCTTTCCCGGGGAGCTGTTTTTT. Its protein product is CASTTFPGELFF.